This entry features one TCR beta chain sequence. Its target is not known. This entry belongs to a study of CD8 T cells in ankylosing spondylitis. Overall study findings and caveats: Reportedly, significant enrichment of disease-linked clones occurred in matched ankylosing spondylitis synovial fluid. Apparently characteristic of ankylosing spondylitis blood was a TCR beta motif (about eight highly homologous variants). Researchers report that disease-linked clones proved CD8+ and relatively rare in peripheral blood.

With molecular barcodes, quantitative 5'-RACE was used to make the TCR beta libraries. Each CDR3 protein gets one entry after TCRdb re-called the 5' RACE reads with MiXCR. The sample has a few hundred thousand distinct CDR3 sequences, approximately 20% seen once; the top ten hold around 17%. CDR1 is LGHDT, CDR2 YNNKEL, per germline (reference sequence). The V end lost 1 base, the J end lost 3 bases, and 7 bases lay between the germline ends. The CDR3 covers 13 residues. Sequencing was carried out using blood, either unsorted or a sorted T cell fraction (not recorded which). This sequence originates from a male donor with ankylosing spondylitis. The gene calls are TRBV3-1 and TRBJ2-7, with D unresolved. For the CDR3, the DNA is TGTGCCAGCAGCCAAGGTGGTCGCTACGAGCAGTACTTC. This gives the protein CASSQGGRYEQYF.